Included here is one TCR beta chain sequence, with context. This specimen belongs to a study of blood T cell repertoires in COVID-19. V lost 6 bases and J lost 13, with 17 bases in between. The CDR3 is 13 residues long. Germline V CDR1 and CDR2: SGHDT, YYEEEE. This table comes from immunoSEQ multiplex PCR, and its TCRdb copy is limited to in-frame clones, with some not included. The profile shows 70,000 or so clones, around 83% of them singletons. The chain joins TRBV5-6 to TRBJ1-6; D is possibly TRBD1 (5 bases). Source material: peripheral blood. The sequence came from a man aged 65 to 79 with active COVID-19. The CDR3 bases are TGTGCCAGCACCACGGACATTGGAGGGCCCCTCCACTTT. Translated, it gives CASTTDIGGPLHF.